These T cell receptor beta chains were read from a single sample in a study of blood T cell repertoires in COVID-19. The method was immunoSEQ multiplex PCR; TCRdb's version includes in-frame clones alone and lacks a portion of them. The data show 110,000 to 150,000 clones, about 90% seen once. The sequencing input was PBMCs or T cells enriched from blood (not recorded which). These receptors were taken from a man in his sixties who had recovered from COVID-19. CDR3s include the opening cysteine and the closing phenylalanine or tryptophan. Fields, in order: D gene, J gene, clone size, V gene, CDR3 DNA, CDR3 protein. The D gene is left open where the match is weak. Clone size is shown for a subset of rows, as once, few, many or a class of expanded clone.

>-|TRBJ1-1|-|TRBV28
TGTGCCAGCAGTTTCTCAACAGGCACTGAAGCTTTCTTT
CASSFSTGTEAFF
>TRBD1|TRBJ2-5|-|TRBV5-1
TGCGCCAGCAGCTTGGGGCTCGGACAGGGGGTGGGAGAGACCCAGTACTTC
CASSLGLGQGVGETQYF
>-|TRBJ1-2|once|TRBV5-6
TGTGCCAGCAGCTTTCTGAATGGGCAGTACGCTAACTATGGCTACACCTTC
CASSFLNGQYANYGYTF
>TRBD2|TRBJ2-5|-|TRBV7-6
TGTGCCAGCAGCTTAGTTGTCGGGGGGGCGGGAGAGACCCAGTACTTC
CASSLVVGGAGETQYF
>-|TRBJ1-6|-|TRBV7-6
TGTGCCAGCAGCTTAGTCGGAGCGGGAAATTCACCCCTCCACTTT
CASSLVGAGNSPLHF
>TRBD2|TRBJ2-1|-|TRBV30
TGTGCCTGGGCTAGCGGGGTCTACAATGAGCAGTTCTTC
CAWASGVYNEQFF
>-|TRBJ1-1|-|TRBV28
TGTGCCAGCAGTGAACACTCGCAGGGGCGAACTGAAGCTTTCTTT
CASSEHSQGRTEAFF
>TRBD1|TRBJ1-3|-|TRBV28
TGTGCCAGCAAGCCTCCCTCCGGGACAGGGGCTGGAAACACCATATATTTT
CASKPPSGTGAGNTIYF
>TRBD1|TRBJ1-5|few|TRBV19
TGTGCCAGTAGTATAGTAGGGGGCGCGAATCAGCCCCAGCATTTT
CASSIVGGANQPQHF
>-|TRBJ1-4|once|TRBV6-5
TGTGCCAGCAGACGGCGACAGGCAACTAATGAAAAACTGTTTTTT
CASRRRQATNEKLFF
>-|TRBJ1-5|-|TRBV3-1/TRBV3-2
TGTGCCAGCAGCCAAGGGTCGGTAAGCAATCAGCCCCAGCATTTT
CASSQGSVSNQPQHF
>TRBD2|TRBJ2-7|-|TRBV28
TGTGCCACCGAGCGGGGGAGGTCCTACGAGCAGTACTTC
CATERGRSYEQYF
>TRBD2|TRBJ2-7|-|TRBV11-2
TGTGCCAGCAGCTTAGTTGCGGGAGCCGGGGTTGGGCAGTACTTC
CASSLVAGAGVGQYF
>-|TRBJ2-7|-|TRBV9
TGTGCCAGCAGCGTAGTAGCGGAGCCCTACGAGCAGTACTTC
CASSVVAEPYEQYF
>-|TRBJ2-5|-|TRBV2
TGTGCCAGCAGTGAGTGGGAGACTAGTCCGGCCACAGAGACCCAGTACTTC
CASSEWETSPATETQYF
>-|TRBJ1-2|-|TRBV28
TGTGCCAGCAGAAGGGGAAATCTCTATGGCTACACCTTC
CASRRGNLYGYTF
>-|TRBJ2-5|-|TRBV29-1
TGCAGCGTAGACTTAGGAATCGTTGAGACCCAGTACTTC
CSVDLGIVETQYF
>TRBD1|TRBJ2-7|once|TRBV3-1/TRBV3-2
TGTGCCAGCAGCCTCTTCCCGACAGGGACCTACGAGCAGTACTTC
CASSLFPTGTYEQYF
>-|TRBJ1-1|-|TRBV5-1
TGCGCCAGCAGCTTGAATGGGGACATGAACACTGAAGCTTTCTTT
CASSLNGDMNTEAFF
>-|TRBJ2-5|-|TRBV30
TGTGCCTGGGATCGAGACAGGTACCAAGAGACCCAGTACTTC
CAWDRDRYQETQYF
>TRBD1|TRBJ1-5|-|TRBV2
TGTGCCAGCAGTGAAGAGGTCAGGGGGTTTCAGCCCCAGCATTTT
CASSEEVRGFQPQHF
>-|TRBJ1-5|once|TRBV19
TGTGCCAGTAGTATAGACTCCAGAATCGAGGGAGGCAATCAGCCCCAGCATTTT
CASSIDSRIEGGNQPQHF
>TRBD1|TRBJ1-6|-|TRBV2
TGTGCCAGCACCGGCGGACAGGGTAGCTCACCCCTCCACTTT
CASTGGQGSSPLHF
>-|TRBJ1-2|-|TRBV3-1/TRBV3-2
TGTGCCAGCAGCCCCCGTCCAGGTACGCTTAACTATGGCTACACCTTC
CASSPRPGTLNYGYTF